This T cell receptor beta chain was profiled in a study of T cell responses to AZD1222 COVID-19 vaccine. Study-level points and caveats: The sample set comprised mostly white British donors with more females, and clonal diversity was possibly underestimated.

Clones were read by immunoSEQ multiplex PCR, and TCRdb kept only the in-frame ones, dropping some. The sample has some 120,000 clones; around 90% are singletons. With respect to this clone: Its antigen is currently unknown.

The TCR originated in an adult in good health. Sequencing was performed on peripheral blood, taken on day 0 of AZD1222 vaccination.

In DNA, the CDR3 is TGTGCCAGCTCACCTTATACTAATGAAAAACTGTTTTTT. Translated, it gives CASSPYTNEKLFF. The rearrangement links TRBV18 to TRBJ1-4, with D unresolved. This CDR3 comprises 13 residues. V dropped 3 bases and J dropped 2 bases, with 4 bases sitting between them. Looked up from germline, CDR1 is KGHSH and CDR2 is LQKENI.